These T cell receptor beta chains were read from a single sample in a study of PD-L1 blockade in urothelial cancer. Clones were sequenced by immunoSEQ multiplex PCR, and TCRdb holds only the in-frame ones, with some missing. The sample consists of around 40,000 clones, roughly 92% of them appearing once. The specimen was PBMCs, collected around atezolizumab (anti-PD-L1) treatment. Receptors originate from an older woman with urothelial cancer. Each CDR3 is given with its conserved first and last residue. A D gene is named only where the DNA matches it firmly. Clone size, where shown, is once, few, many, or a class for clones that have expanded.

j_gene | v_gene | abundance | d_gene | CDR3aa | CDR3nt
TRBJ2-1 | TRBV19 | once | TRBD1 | CASLPGTGGLLSYNEQFF | TGTGCCAGTCTTCCCGGGACAGGGGGCCTACTCTCCTACAATGAGCAGTTCTTC
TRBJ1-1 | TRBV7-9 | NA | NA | CASSLNVGGEAFF | TGTGCCAGCAGCTTAAATGTCGGGGGAGAAGCTTTCTTT
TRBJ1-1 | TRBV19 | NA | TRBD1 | CASMEQGGGTEAFF | TGTGCCAGTATGGAGCAGGGGGGAGGCACTGAAGCTTTCTTT
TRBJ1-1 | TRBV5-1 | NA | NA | CASMGGSTEAFF | TGCGCCAGCATGGGGGGGAGCACTGAAGCTTTCTTT
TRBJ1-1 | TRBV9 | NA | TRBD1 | CASSGDRSNTEAFF | TGTGCCAGCAGCGGGGACAGATCGAACACTGAAGCTTTCTTT
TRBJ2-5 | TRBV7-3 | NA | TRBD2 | CASSAQDSRAGGTQYF | TGTGCCAGCAGCGCCCAGGACTCCCGAGCGGGGGGGACCCAGTACTTC
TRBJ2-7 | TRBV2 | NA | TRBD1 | CASRSTGGARYEQYF | TGTGCCAGCAGGTCCACAGGGGGCGCCAGGTACGAGCAGTACTTC
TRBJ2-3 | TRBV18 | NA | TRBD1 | CASSRTGFADTQYF | TGTGCCAGCTCCCGGACAGGGTTCGCAGATACGCAGTATTTT
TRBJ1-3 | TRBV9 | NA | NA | CASSVAQGSGNTIYF | TGTGCCAGCAGCGTAGCTCAGGGCTCTGGAAACACCATATATTTT
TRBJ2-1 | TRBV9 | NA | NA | CASSHRPGELYNEQFF | TGTGCCAGCAGCCATAGGCCGGGAGAGCTCTACAATGAGCAGTTCTTC
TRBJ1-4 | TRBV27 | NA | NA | CASSTREGEKLFF | TGTGCCAGCAGCACAAGGGAGGGGGAAAAACTGTTTTTT
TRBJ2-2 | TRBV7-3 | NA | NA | CASSLGTSNTGELFF | TGTGCCAGCAGCTTAGGGACTTCGAACACCGGGGAGCTGTTTTTT
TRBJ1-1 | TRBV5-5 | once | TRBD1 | CASSSAGTGVMTFF | TGTGCCAGCAGCTCCGCCGGGACAGGGGTTATGACTTTCTTT
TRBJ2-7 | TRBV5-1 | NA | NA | CASSLGGSPGYEQYF | TGCGCCAGCAGCTTGGGAGGTAGTCCCGGTTACGAGCAGTACTTC
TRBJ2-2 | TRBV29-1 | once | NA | CNVTMIPAGTGELFF | TGCAACGTTACGATGATACCCGCGGGGACCGGGGAGCTGTTTTTT
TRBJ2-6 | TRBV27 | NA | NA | CASSPDSLLSGANVLTF | TGTGCCAGCAGCCCGGACAGTTTACTCTCTGGGGCCAACGTCCTGACTTTC
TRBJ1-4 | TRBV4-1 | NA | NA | CASSQGRGGNEKLFF | TGCGCCAGCAGCCAAGGCAGGGGAGGGAATGAAAAACTGTTTTTT
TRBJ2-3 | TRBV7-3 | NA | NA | CASSQISGDTQYF | TGTGCCAGCAGCCAAATCTCAGGAGATACGCAGTATTTT
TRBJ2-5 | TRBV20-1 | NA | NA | CSTSGETQYF | TGCAGTACCTCAGGGGAGACCCAGTACTTC
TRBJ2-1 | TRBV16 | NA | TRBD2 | CASSSSGTRVGEQFF | TGTGCCAGCAGCTCATCCGGGACTAGGGTCGGTGAGCAGTTCTTC
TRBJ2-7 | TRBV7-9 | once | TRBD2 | CASTLSGSALGEQYF | TGTGCCAGCACCCTAAGCGGGAGCGCGCTCGGCGAGCAGTACTTC
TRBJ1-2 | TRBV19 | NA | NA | CASSPQGNYGYTF | TGTGCCAGTAGTCCTCAGGGGAACTATGGCTACACCTTC
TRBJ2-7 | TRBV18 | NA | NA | CASSPTDSEQYF | TGTGCCAGCTCACCCACAGACAGCGAGCAGTACTTC
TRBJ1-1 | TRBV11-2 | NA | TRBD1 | CASSTPTGTMNTEAFF | TGTGCCAGCAGCACCCCGACAGGGACCATGAACACTGAAGCTTTCTTT
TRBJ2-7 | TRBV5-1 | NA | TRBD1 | CASSLAGGDVHEQYF | TGCGCCAGCAGCTTGGCAGGGGGCGATGTTCATGAGCAGTACTTC
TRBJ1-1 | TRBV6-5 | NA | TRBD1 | CASSIQRQGDTEAFF | TGTGCCAGCAGCATACAAAGACAGGGGGACACTGAAGCTTTCTTT
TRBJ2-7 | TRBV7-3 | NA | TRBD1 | CASSSGQGSDEQYF | TGTGCCAGCAGCTCCGGACAGGGGTCGGACGAGCAGTACTTC
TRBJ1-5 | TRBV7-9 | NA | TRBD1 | CASSADRGYQPQHF | TGTGCCAGCAGCGCAGACAGGGGGTATCAGCCCCAGCATTTT
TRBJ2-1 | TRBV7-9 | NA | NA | CASSLVRGDHNEQFF | TGTGCCAGCAGCTTAGTCAGGGGGGACCACAATGAGCAGTTCTTC
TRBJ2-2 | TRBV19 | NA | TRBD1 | CASSGTGGGLTGELFF | TGTGCCAGTAGTGGTACAGGGGGCGGTTTGACCGGGGAGCTGTTTTTT
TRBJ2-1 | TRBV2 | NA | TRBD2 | CASRDSGRANEQFF | TGTGCCAGCAGGGATAGCGGGAGGGCGAATGAGCAGTTCTTC
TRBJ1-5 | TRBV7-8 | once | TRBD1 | CASSLFSTTGDQPQHF | TGTGCCAGCAGCTTATTTTCCACGACAGGGGATCAGCCCCAGCATTTT
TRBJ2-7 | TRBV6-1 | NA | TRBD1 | CASWTGYSEQYF | TGTGCCAGCTGGACAGGGTACTCCGAGCAGTACTTC
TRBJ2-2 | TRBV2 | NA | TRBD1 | CASSEGRGLGHTGELFF | TGTGCCAGCAGTGAAGGCAGGGGGCTTGGGCACACCGGGGAGCTGTTTTTT
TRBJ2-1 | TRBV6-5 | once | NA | CASSYYPPPGQREQFF | TGTGCCAGCAGTTACTACCCTCCTCCGGGACAACGTGAGCAGTTCTTC
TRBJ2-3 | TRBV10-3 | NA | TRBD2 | CAISKTSGGYTDTQYF | TGTGCCATCAGTAAGACTAGCGGGGGATACACAGATACGCAGTATTTT
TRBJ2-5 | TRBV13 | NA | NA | CASSSRDSLETQYF | TGTGCCAGCAGCTCACGGGACTCCCTGGAGACCCAGTACTTC
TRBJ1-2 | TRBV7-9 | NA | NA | CASSLNARRYTF | TGTGCCAGCAGCTTAAACGCGAGGCGCTACACCTTC
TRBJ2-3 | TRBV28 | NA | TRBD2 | CASSPAGGRTDTQYF | TGTGCCAGCAGTCCAGCGGGAGGGCGGACAGATACGCAGTATTTT
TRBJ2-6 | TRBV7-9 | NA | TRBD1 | CASSLGTGTSGANVLTF | TGTGCCAGCAGCTTAGGGACAGGGACCTCTGGGGCCAACGTCCTGACTTTC
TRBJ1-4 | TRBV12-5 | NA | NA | CASGLVPTGFCEKLFF | TGTGCTAGTGGTTTGGTACCCACAGGGTTTTGTGAAAAACTGTTTTTT
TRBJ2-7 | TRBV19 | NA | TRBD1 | CARDRGRSYEQYF | TGTGCCAGGGACAGGGGGCGAAGCTACGAGCAGTACTTC
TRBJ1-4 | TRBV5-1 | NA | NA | CASRDGVPTNEKLFF | TGCGCCAGCAGAGACGGGGTTCCGACTAATGAAAAACTGTTTTTT
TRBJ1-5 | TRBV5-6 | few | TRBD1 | CASSLRDRGPGQPQHF | TGTGCCAGCAGCCTACGGGACAGGGGGCCGGGTCAGCCCCAGCATTTT
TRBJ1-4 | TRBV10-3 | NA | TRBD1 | CATRTGAGEKLFF | TGTGCCACCAGGACAGGGGCAGGTGAAAAACTGTTTTTT